These 16 T cell receptor beta chains were all obtained from the same sample, sequenced in a study of T cells after yellow fever vaccination. MiXCR, applied by TCRdb to the 5' RACE reads, yields one record per CDR3 protein. The sample has 300,000 to 350,000 distinct CDR3 sequences, almost 4% seen once. The sequencing used PBMCs, collected 5 days after the yellow fever booster vaccination. The source is a man between 18 and 35 years old who received the YFV17D yellow fever vaccine.

In DNA, the CDR3 is TGTGCCAGCAGTTCCCCCGGGACAGGGGTGTCCTACAATGAGCAGTTCTTC. Its protein is CASSSPGTGVSYNEQFF. The V gene is TRBV12-3 or TRBV12-4, the J gene TRBJ2-1; TRBD1 agrees at 10 bases. V trimming: 4 bases; J trimming: 1 base; junction bases outside the gene matches: 7. This CDR3 is built from 17 residues.

This clonotype was counted at least ten times. J is TRBJ1-2 and V is TRBV28; D uncertain. V gave up 9 bases and J gave up 4 bases, with 18 bases separating them. Per germline, CDR1 MDHEN and CDR2 SYDVKM. The CDR3 spans 14 residues. The CDR3: CASEPQAIPYGYTF. The CDR3 DNA reads as TGTGCCAGTGAGCCCCAGGCCATTCCCTATGGCTACACCTTC.

A few counts support this clonotype. The V and J genes are TRBV7-2 and TRBJ2-1, with 9 nucleotides matching TRBD1. The CDR3 contains 16 residues. The junction had 9 bases not matched to a gene; V was cut back by 1 base and J by 8 bases. Germline-derived CDR1 and CDR2 are SGHTA and FQGNSA. CDR3 residues: CASSLGQTGGGYEQFF. The CDR3, as DNA: TGTGCCAGCAGCTTAGGGCAGACAGGGGGTGGGTATGAGCAGTTCTTC. The full variable domain, in which reference TRBV7-2 and TRBJ2-1 provide the parts outside the CDR3, is GAGVSQSPSNKVTEKGKDVELRCDPISGHTALYWYRQSLGQGLEFLIYFQGNSAPDKSGLPSDRFSAERTGGSVSTLTIQRTQQEDSAVYLCASSLGQTGGGYEQFFGPGTRLTVL.

This clonotype was counted ten times or more. The chain has TRBV6-5 and TRBJ1-3; 7 nucleotides match TRBD1. The CDR3 consists of 15 residues. From germline, CDR1 is MNHEY and CDR2 SVGAGI. V lost 2 bases to trimming and J lost 6 bases; unmatched junction nucleotides: 7. CDR3 nucleotide sequence: TGTGCCAGCAGTTACGCCGGCACAGGGGTAAACACCATATATTTT. Encoded protein: CASSYAGTGVNTIYF.

This clonotype was detected only a few times. The chain couples TRBV7-2 to TRBJ2-1; 12 bases agree with TRBD2. Germline V lookup: CDR1 SGHTA, CDR2 FQGNSA. CDR3 length equals 16 residues. V lost 2 bases to trimming and J lost 8 bases; unmatched junction nucleotides: 7. The CDR3 DNA sequence: TGTGCCAGCAGCTTATTCCTAGCGGGGGGGCTGGATGAGCAGTTCTTC. This gives the protein CASSLFLAGGLDEQFF. The whole variable domain, remainder taken from reference TRBV7-2 and TRBJ2-1, is GAGVSQSPSNKVTEKGKDVELRCDPISGHTALYWYRQSLGQGLEFLIYFQGNSAPDKSGLPSDRFSAERTGGSVSTLTIQRTQQEDSAVYLCASSLFLAGGLDEQFFGPGTRLTVL.

This clonotype was seen at least ten times. The chain links TRBV14 to TRBJ2-4, with TRBD1 matching 8 bases. V was pared by 2 bases and J by 8 bases, with 8 bases of the junction left unmatched. Per germline, CDR1 SGHDN and CDR2 FVKESK. The CDR3 has 15 amino acids. CDR3 protein: CASSQLTGGSDIQYF. CDR3 in DNA: TGTGCCAGCAGCCAACTTACAGGGGGGTCGGACATTCAGTACTTC.

The V call is TRBV15, the J call TRBJ2-3; D is uncertain. Germline loops: CDR1 LNHNV, CDR2 YYDKDF (reference sequence). This CDR3 is 14 amino acids long. Trimming left V 3 bases short and J 1 base short, with 8 bases between. The CDR3 protein is CATSRASGTDTQYF. CDR3 DNA sequence: TGTGCCACCAGCAGGGCCTCAGGCACAGATACGCAGTATTTT.

This clonotype was found many times. The gene calls are TRBV7-7 and TRBJ2-3; D gene unclear. Germline loops: CDR1 SSHAT, CDR2 FNYEAQ (reference sequence). V dropped 2 bases and J dropped 1 base, with 10 bases sitting between them. The CDR3 has 15 residues. The chain's CDR3 is CASSLSTHGTDTQYF. As DNA, the CDR3 is TGTGCCAGCAGCTTAAGTACCCATGGCACAGATACGCAGTATTTT.

The sample holds many counts of this clonotype. The rearrangement joins TRBV7-3 to TRBJ2-1; D is uncertain. Germline values: CDR1 SGHTA, CDR2 FQGTGA. Trimming stripped 5 bases from V and 2 bases from J, with 7 bases between. The CDR3 totals 13 residues. CDR3 sequence reads: CASSAVAYNEQFF. The CDR3 DNA reads as TGTGCCAGCAGCGCCGTTGCCTACAATGAGCAGTTCTTC.

This clonotype was observed a handful of times. This sequence joins TRBV9 and TRBJ2-1; D not resolved. Trimming stripped 0 bases from V and 8 bases from J, with 9 bases between. The CDR3 has 13 residues. Looked up from germline, CDR1 is SGDLS and CDR2 is YYNGEE. CDR3 in DNA: TGTGCCAGCAGCGTAGCTCCCGCCGATGAGCAGTTCTTC. Translated, it gives CASSVAPADEQFF.

This clonotype was found many times. V and J are TRBV10-3 and TRBJ2-2, with no clear D. Trimming stripped 2 bases from V and 4 bases from J, with 11 bases between. CDR1 is ENHRY, CDR2 SYGVKD, per germline. The CDR3 loop spans 15 amino acids. The CDR3 DNA sequence: TGTGCCATCAGTGAGAAATCAGGCGCCACCGGGGAGCTGTTTTTT. Protein: CAISEKSGATGELFF.

This clonotype was seen only a few times. This chain links TRBV9 with TRBJ1-2; 7 positions agree with TRBD1. Germline CDR1 reads SGDLS; CDR2 reads YYNGEE. With 0 bases clipped from V and 2 bases from J, the junction kept 1 base outside the gene matches. The CDR3 runs 14 residues. Here the CDR3 DNA reads TGTGCCAGCAGCGTAGAACAGGGGAACTATGGCTACACCTTC. The encoded protein is CASSVEQGNYGYTF. Combining the CDR3 with reference TRBV9 and TRBJ1-2 gives the whole variable domain DSGVTQTPKHLITATGQRVTLRCSPRSGDLSVYWYQQSLDQGLQFLIQYYNGEERAKGNILERFSAQQFPDLHSELNLSSLELGDSALYFCASSVEQGNYGYTFGSGTRLTVV.

This clonotype has a handful of counts. The genes are TRBV20-1 and TRBJ2-7, with TRBD2 matching 14 bases. This CDR3 contains 16 residues. V lost 5 bases to trimming and J lost 5 bases; unmatched junction nucleotides: 11. CDR1 is DFQATT and CDR2 is SNEGSKA in the germline V gene (reference sequence). This CDR3 reads CSAQPGLAGAHHEQYV. CDR3 in DNA: TGCAGTGCTCAACCGGGACTAGCGGGGGCGCATCACGAGCAGTACGTC.

This clonotype was seen ten or more times. This chain uses TRBV7-2 with TRBJ2-7, with D perhaps TRBD2 (5 bases). CDR3 length: 14 amino acids. Trimming removed 3 bases at V and 0 bases at J, with 9 bases between. Per germline, CDR1 SGHTA and CDR2 FQGNSA. This chain's CDR3 is CASSFSGSSYEQYF. CDR3 DNA sequence: TGTGCCAGCAGCTTCTCGGGGAGCTCCTACGAGCAGTACTTC.

This clonotype showed up just a few times. The V call is TRBV5-1, the J call TRBJ2-5; 8 bases line up with TRBD1. The CDR3 length is 15 residues. The germline V gene has CDR1 SGHRS and CDR2 YFSETQ. After removal of 3 bases from V and 3 bases from J, the junction contained 7 bases not matched to a gene. For the CDR3, the DNA is TGCGCCAGCAGCTGGATGGGACAGGATAAAGAGACCCAGTACTTC. It is translated as CASSWMGQDKETQYF. The full variable domain, completed using reference TRBV5-1 and TRBJ2-5, is KAGVTQTPRYLIKTRGQQVTLSCSPISGHRSVSWYQQTPGQGLQFLFEYFSETQRNKGNFPGRFSGRQFSNSRSEMNVSTLELGDSALYLCASSWMGQDKETQYFGPGTRLLVL.

This clonotype was recorded at least ten times. The genes are TRBV12-3 or TRBV12-4 and TRBJ2-1; D remains unclear. Trimming removed 5 bases from V and 8 bases from J, with 10 bases in between. CDR3 length equals 12 residues. The CDR3 is CASSPVGDEQFF. The CDR3, as DNA: TGTGCCAGCAGTCCCGTGGGCGATGAGCAGTTCTTC.